The sequence of this TCR beta chain was determined in a study of Graves' ophthalmopathy and Graves' hyperthyroidism (dated by TCRdb to the late 2010s). Notes on the research overall: Peripheral blood samples were taken at the time of initial diagnosis, before any treatment was given. In total, around 130 blood samples were TCR-sequenced: 43 ophthalmopathy, some 72 hyperthyroidism and some 17 hyperthyroidism-to-ophthalmopathy patients. For training and testing, the 100 or so patients in the discovery cohort were randomly divided in a 7:3 ratio. To explore V-J signatures that separate ophthalmopathy from hyperthyroidism, a discovery set of 100 patients was enrolled, consisting of approximately 45 with ophthalmopathy and under 65 with stable hyperthyroidism. TCR beta repertoire signatures were used to distinguish Graves' ophthalmopathy from Graves' hyperthyroidism and to predict progression to ophthalmopathy. The independent validation cohort included about 20 hyperthyroidism patients plus 17 patients who later progressed from hyperthyroidism to ophthalmopathy. In more than five hyperthyroidism patients, T-cell repertoires of thyroid tissue and blood were compared. Once sampling was done, hyperthyroidism patients were given methimazole at a starting dose of 30 mg daily, while ophthalmopathy patients were given high-dose intravenous methylprednisolone.

Ophthalmopathy patients had moderately to severely active disease, Clinical Activity Score of at least 3, NOSPECS grade of at least 4, and disease duration under 3 months. Patients with other autoimmune diseases, uncontrolled infections, pregnancy or lactation were excluded. Clinical symptoms, serum thyroxine, TRAb, thyroid ultrasound and orbital computed tomography were used for diagnosis. Ficoll-Paque density gradient centrifugation was used to isolate PBMCs from approximately 10 ml of fresh peripheral blood. Total RNA was extracted using Trizol reagent, and RNA quality was checked on an Agilent 2100 Bioanalyzer. V is clipped by 2 bases and J by 2 bases, and the sequence between their germline boundaries is 15 bases long. The CDR3 measures 16 amino acids from cysteine to phenylalanine. The only DNA kept is the CDR3, 48 bases in frame from the first base. The germline V gene provides CDR1 MDHEN and CDR2 SYDVKM.

Comment on this clonotype: The antigen it binds to is not known. It has no much larger one-base neighbor in the sample; base qualities were not kept.

Paper-wide results and their limitations: No statistical method was used to set the sample size in advance, and the investigators knew which group each participant was assigned to. In validation, the model predicted ophthalmopathy progression with about 71% sensitivity and around 72% specificity; roughly 12 predicted patients were CT-confirmed with GO in a median of about 6.1 months. Among expanded thyroid clonotypes with frequency above 0.001, most also showed up in blood, which suggests that blood repertoires may reflect the thyroid immune response. The 13-signature model separated ophthalmopathy from stable hyperthyroidism with approximately 90% sensitivity and 81% to 82% specificity in cross-validation, and 80%/75% in the test set.

For repertoire sequencing, the TCR beta CDR3 regions were amplified from RNA transcripts. HTBI primers and the Qiagen OneStep RT-PCR kit were used in a first-round RT-PCR, which was followed by a second-round multiplex PCR, size selection and purification. Libraries were sequenced paired-end with 100 bp reads on an Illumina HiSeq2000. The paper's processing steps were these. SOAPnuke was used to process the reads, removing any read that contained adapters or uncalled bases, had a mean Phred below 15, or lacked an exact match to the constant primer or identifier. COPE v1.2.5 was used to merge the high-quality paired reads. Each unique nucleotide sequence was treated as a clonotype, and MiTCR v1.1 was used to align the clonotypes to the IMGT TRB V, D and J references. Only V-J combinations with frequency above 0.0001 were analysed, covering approximately 99% of repertoires. A TCR clonal expansion and chaos score per V-J combination was defined as the ratio of F50 clonal expansion to chaos observed in the TCRdist matrix. Welch's t-statistics and random forest were used to reduce the features to approximately 13 V-J combinations, which were then used as input to a naive Bayes classifier. The Morisita-Horn index was used to measure how similar the thyroid and blood repertoires were. TCRdb cleaned the public reads at Q25 with fastp, built clones with MiXCR and kept in-frame beta chains. Each CDR3 protein gets just one entry, which takes the most common genes and DNA from the rows behind it. None of the V and J calls come from the authors' own analysis; TCRdb made them. For this sample there are about 160,000 distinct CDR3 sequences; around two fifths appear just once. 8% to 9% of the sample is taken by the ten largest.

Input material: peripheral blood. The sequence joins TRBV28 to TRBJ2-5, and TRBD2 may be the D gene, going by 6 matching bases. This sequence was found in a man aged 25-40 years with Graves' ophthalmopathy. Donor details come from another sample of the same person, matched by shared clones. CDR3 region: CASSLRRAFSQETQYF. The sequenced DNA: TGTGCCAGCAGTTTACGGAGGGCCTTTAGTCAAGAGACCCAGTACTTC.